This T cell receptor beta chain was recorded in a study of OX40 agonist ivuxolimab in advanced cancers. Background for the entire study: The costimulatory receptor OX40 (CD134) was targeted by ivuxolimab, a fully human IgG2 agonistic monoclonal antibody. Intravenous ivuxolimab was administered to patients every 2 weeks at six dose levels: 0.01, 0.1, 0.3, 1.5, 3 and 10 mg/kg. Of the approximately 53 patients in dose escalation, about 20 had hepatocellular carcinoma, some 15 had melanoma, 9 had renal cell carcinoma and 9 had head and neck cancer. In the dose-escalation cohort, around four fifths of patients were male, and the mean age was 60 years with a range of roughly 20 to 79. Patients were allowed to have had prior anti-PD-1, anti-PD-L1 or anti-CTLA-4 therapy, and approximately 39% of the dose-escalation patients had been treated with checkpoint inhibitors. Partial responses occurred in three dose-escalation patients, of whom one had hepatocellular carcinoma and two had cutaneous melanoma. Peripheral TCRbeta sequencing was intended to test whether TCR sequence diversity was altered and clonal T-cell expansion was caused by ivuxolimab. The monotherapy dose-escalation portion (N of about 52 patients) of the phase I ivuxolimab trial is reported in the paper.

The trial excluded patients who had a history of autoimmune disease or were on systemic immunosuppression. In every dose cohort, peripheral blood was drawn for TCR sequencing at baseline, cycle 4 day 1, and cycle 7 day 1. The samples were drawn from a first-in-human, open-label, multicenter phase I dose-escalation trial of ivuxolimab. Adults with locally advanced or metastatic melanoma, renal cell carcinoma, hepatocellular carcinoma or head and neck squamous cell carcinoma were enrolled in the trial. Before TCR sequencing, CD4+ T cells and CD8+ T cells were sorted from peripheral blood as separate populations. For sequencing of the TCRbeta CDR3 region, genomic DNA was extracted from the sorted cells. The immunoSEQ Assay was used to sequence the TCRbeta CDR3 regions. TCRdb re-hosts the immuneACCESS table, in-frame sequences only. Its copies lack some clones; in the studies checked, an unresolved V gene accounts for under half of them, and the cause for the rest is not known. This sample lists about 47,000 clones; under 90% were detected once. Around 25% of the sample lies in the top ten.

Note on this clone: Its target antigen remains unknown. The sample holds no much larger clone one base away, and base qualities are not on file.

Here is what the overall study found, with its caveats: Low levels of normalized T-cell clonal expansion were also seen in some nonresponding patients. At doses of 0.1 to 3.0 mg/kg, clonal expansion of both CD4+ and CD8+ T cells in blood was seen between baseline and week 6. After ivuxolimab, CD8+ T cells had more expanded clones than CD4+ T cells on average. The antigen specificity of the peripheral T cells that underwent clonal expansion was not determined. In the 0.1-3.0 mg/kg groups, partial responders had among the lowest normalized peripheral clonal expansion, particularly in CD8+ T cells.

CDR1 and CDR2 were assigned from the germline V gene as MGHRA and YSYEKL. The CDR3, cysteine through phenylalanine, is 17 amino acids long. Only CDR3 DNA is held: 51 bases, read in frame from base 1. V loses 1 base at its end and J loses 2 bases; junction bases beyond the gene matches: 6. The sample in question was CD4+ or CD8+ T cells sorted from blood, obtained in a trial of the OX40 agonist ivuxolimab. The V and J segments used are TRBV4-1 and TRBJ1-5, with 9 bases aligning to TRBD1. The clonotype comes from an adult with an advanced solid tumor such as melanoma, head and neck, liver or kidney cancer. CDR3 protein: CASSQGDRVFGNQPQHF. The DNA sequence is as follows: TGCGCCAGCAGCCAAGGGGACAGGGTCTTTGGCAATCAGCCCCAGCATTTT.